The 32 T cell receptor beta chains in this list originate from one sample, sequenced in a study of T-cell reconstitution after alpha-beta-depleted transplantation in children. Preparing the TCRbeta library involved the use of unique molecular identifiers. One entry per CDR3 protein, called by TCRdb with MiXCR from the PCR reads. The data contain 400,000 to 500,000 distinct CDR3 sequences, around 9.9% of them singletons. This material consisted of PBMCs from the stem cell graft donor, taken from the stem cell graft. The origin of the receptors is a human donor who donated a stem cell graft to a child with acute myeloid leukemia.

V usage is TRBV25-1 and J usage is TRBJ1-4; D not certain. The V end lost 3 bases, the J end lost 4 bases, and 15 bases lay between the germline ends. The CDR3 sequence is 16 residues long. Per germline, CDR1 MGHDK and CDR2 SYGVNS. The CDR3 DNA reads as TGTGCCAGCAGTGAGTTTGGGGAGATCGGTAATGAAAAACTGTTTTTT. Protein sequence: CASSEFGEIGNEKLFF.

Many counts were recorded for this clonotype. This CDR3 reads CASSLAANQPQHF. The CDR3 DNA reads as TGTGCCAGCAGCTTGGCGGCCAATCAGCCCCAGCATTTT. J is TRBJ1-5 and V is TRBV7-6; the D is unclear. The V gene lost 3 bases and the J gene lost 3 bases, with 6 bases spanning the gap. Germline loops: CDR1 SGHVS, CDR2 FNYEAQ. The CDR3 has 13 amino acids. The full variable domain, in which reference TRBV7-6 and TRBJ1-5 provide the parts outside the CDR3, is GAGVSQSPRYKVTKRGQDVALRCDPISGHVSLYWYRQALGQGPEFLTYFNYEAQQDKSGLPNDRFSAERPEGSISTLTIQRTEQRDSAMYRCASSLAANQPQHFGDGTRLSIL.

The genes are TRBV10-3 and TRBJ2-7; tentatively, D is TRBD1 or TRBD2 (6 bases each). CDR3 length equals 14 residues. Trimming removed 8 bases from V and 2 bases from J, with 16 bases in between. CDR1 and CDR2 (germline): ENHRY, SYGVKD. The CDR3, as DNA: TGTGCCATCGGGAATGAGGGGGGTACCTACGAGCAGTACTTC. Amino acids: CAIGNEGGTYEQYF.

There are a few counts of this clonotype. This sequence joins TRBV18 and TRBJ1-1; 7 bases agree with TRBD1. After removal of 8 bases from V and 11 bases from J, the junction contained 8 bases not matched to a gene. The CDR3 contains 11 residues. CDR1 is KGHSH and CDR2 is LQKENI in the germline V gene. The chain's CDR3 is CASRQGGGAFF. As DNA, the CDR3 is TGTGCCAGCCGACAGGGAGGAGGCGCTTTCTTT.

This clonotype showed up many times. V gene TRBV5-1 combines with J gene TRBJ2-3; D possibly corresponds to TRBD1 (5 bases). Deletions cut 1 base from V and 1 base from J, with 10 bases between. CDR1 and CDR2 from the germline V gene are SGHRS and YFSETQ. The CDR3 contains 15 residues. This CDR3 reads CASSLRGRGTDTQYF. The CDR3 DNA is TGCGCCAGCAGCTTGAGGGGCAGGGGCACAGATACGCAGTATTTT.

This clonotype was picked up a small number of times. The rearrangement links TRBV12-3 or TRBV12-4 to TRBJ2-5; 10 bases are shared with TRBD1. V lost 6 bases to trimming and J lost 7 bases; unmatched junction nucleotides: 5. This CDR3 spans 13 amino acids. The CDR3 loop reads CASSNRTGGTQYF. In DNA form, the CDR3 reads TGTGCCAGCAGCAACAGGACAGGGGGGACCCAGTACTTC.

V and J are TRBV11-2 and TRBJ1-3, with TRBD1 matching over 12 bases. The CDR3 consists of 20 residues. CDR1 is SGHAT and CDR2 is FQNNGV in the germline V gene. J lost 2 bases, V lost 4 bases, and 15 bases had no gene match. CDR3 nucleotide sequence: TGTGCCAGCAGCTCGCCCCGGGACAGGGGGCTAGGAGGGGCTGGAAACACCATATATTTT. Encoded protein: CASSSPRDRGLGGAGNTIYF.

J is TRBJ1-1 and V is TRBV12-3 or TRBV12-4; tentatively, D is TRBD1 (5 bases). This CDR3 contains 12 residues. V lost 8 bases and J lost 2, with 9 bases in between. CDR3 nucleotides: TGTGCCAGCGCCCAGGGTAACACTGAAGCTTTCTTT. This gives the protein CASAQGNTEAFF.

Note on this clonotype: A much more abundant neighbour one base away suggests this may be a read error. The CDR3 sequence: CSAGDPGRPQETQYF. Written as DNA, the CDR3 is TGCAGTGCTGGAGATCCGGGACGGCCACAAGAGACCCAGTACTTC. The chain couples TRBV20-1 to TRBJ2-5; either TRBD1 or TRBD2 may fit D (5 bases each). This CDR3 contains 15 residues. The V gene's germline CDR1 is DFQATT and CDR2 SNEGSKA (reference sequence).

The rearrangement links TRBV3-1 to TRBJ2-1; 9 bases line up with TRBD2. Germline values: CDR1 LGHDT, CDR2 YNNKEL (reference sequence). The V segment lost 0 bases and the J segment 8 bases; nucleotides outside the gene matches: 11. The CDR3 consists of 17 residues. The CDR3 reads CASSQDESAGGRYEQFF. Here the CDR3 DNA reads TGTGCCAGCAGCCAAGATGAGTCCGCGGGGGGGCGATATGAGCAGTTCTTC.

This clonotype was picked up many times. The chain uses TRBV6-5 and TRBJ1-1; perhaps TRBD1 as D (6 bases). The germline V gene encodes CDR1 MNHEY and CDR2 SVGAGI. The CDR3 loop spans 12 amino acids. V shed 7 bases and J shed 2 bases, with 8 bases lying between them. CDR3 sequence reads: CASMTGNTEAFF. Written as DNA, the CDR3 is TGTGCCAGCATGACAGGAAACACTGAAGCTTTCTTT.

This clonotype was found a few times. The gene calls are TRBV20-1 and TRBJ2-1; TRBD2 matches 14 bases. Looked up from germline, CDR1 is DFQATT and CDR2 is SNEGSKA (reference sequence). The V gene end was trimmed by 3 bases and the J gene end by 8 bases; junction bases not matched to a gene: 6. The length of the CDR3 is 15 residues. CDR3 coding DNA: TGCAGTGCTAGGGGAGGGACTAGCGGGGGCCATGAGCAGTTCTTC. This gives the protein CSARGGTSGGHEQFF.

This clonotype was recorded a few times. The V and J genes are TRBV15 and TRBJ2-5; the match to TRBD1 covers 8 bases. Trimming at V came to 8 bases and at J to 5 bases, leaving 10 bases not matched to a gene. Germline V gene data show CDR1 as LNHNV and CDR2 as YYDKDF (reference sequence). This CDR3 comprises 14 residues. In DNA, the CDR3 is TGTGCCACCCAACCGGACAGGGTAAAGGAGACCCAGTACTTC. It translates to CATQPDRVKETQYF.

In its sample, this clonotype was seen a few times. The genes are TRBV24-1 and TRBJ2-3; D possibly corresponds to TRBD1 (6 bases). V was shortened by 3 bases and J by 1 base, with 10 bases between the two germline ends. This CDR3 contains 15 residues. From germline, CDR1 is KGHDR and CDR2 SFDVKD. DNA of the CDR3: TGTGCCACCAGTGATCCTGCAGGGGGCACAGATACGCAGTATTTT. Residues: CATSDPAGGTDTQYF.

The chain employs TRBV7-2 and TRBJ1-5, with 8 bases aligning to TRBD1. There are 16 residues in the CDR3. After removal of 5 bases from V and 4 bases from J, the junction contained 10 bases not matched to a gene. Germline CDR1 is SGHTA and CDR2 is FQGNSA. CDR3 region: CASSARGQGGNQPQHF. The CDR3 DNA reads as TGTGCCAGCAGCGCAAGAGGACAGGGTGGTAATCAGCCCCAGCATTTT. The full variable domain, completed using reference TRBV7-2 and TRBJ1-5, is GAGVSQSPSNKVTEKGKDVELRCDPISGHTALYWYRQSLGQGLEFLIYFQGNSAPDKSGLPSDRFSAERTGGSVSTLTIQRTQQEDSAVYLCASSARGQGGNQPQHFGDGTRLSIL.

V is TRBV20-1 and J is TRBJ2-6; D gene unclear. The CDR3 spans 12 residues. Germline CDR1 reads DFQATT; CDR2 reads SNEGSKA (reference sequence). The germline V and J ends were trimmed by 5 bases and 8 bases, with 10 bases remaining between them. CDR3 protein: CSAPSLTNVLTF. CDR3 sequence (DNA): TGCAGTGCTCCCTCCTTAACCAACGTCCTGACTTTC.

At least ten counts were recorded for this clonotype. V and J are TRBV7-9 and TRBJ2-7, with 8 bases identical to TRBD2. The CDR3 runs 13 residues. With 4 bases clipped from V and 5 bases from J, the junction kept 4 bases outside the gene matches. The germline V gene has CDR1 SEHNR and CDR2 FQNEAQ (reference sequence). For the CDR3, the DNA is TGTGCCAGCAGCTCCTCCGGGAGGGACGAGCAGTACTTC. Protein sequence: CASSSSGRDEQYF.

The chain joins TRBV12-3 or TRBV12-4 to TRBJ2-1; D could derive from TRBD1 or TRBD2 (5 bases each). The V and J ends lost 6 bases and 5 bases respectively, with 14 bases between them. The CDR3 has 14 residues. Here the CDR3 DNA reads TGTGCCAGCAGACTCCAAAGGGACCACAATGAGCAGTTCTTC. It translates to CASRLQRDHNEQFF.

There are many counts of this clonotype. This chain links TRBV9 with TRBJ2-5, with no clear D. The CDR3 sequence is 15 residues long. The germline V and J ends were trimmed by 0 bases and 1 base, with 10 bases remaining between them. Germline CDR1 SGDLS, CDR2 YYNGEE. Here the CDR3 reads CASSVEPGIQETQYF. Here the CDR3 DNA reads TGTGCCAGCAGCGTAGAGCCAGGTATCCAAGAGACCCAGTACTTC.

The chain is built from TRBV15 and TRBJ2-5, with D unresolved. V was cut by 2 bases and J by 1 base, with 5 bases left in between. Germline V gives CDR1 LNHNV, CDR2 YYDKDF (reference sequence). This CDR3 is built from 13 residues. The CDR3 region is CATSRLIQETQYF. DNA for the CDR3: TGTGCCACCAGCAGACTGATCCAAGAGACCCAGTACTTC.

The rearrangement joins TRBV7-8 to TRBJ2-7; D might be TRBD2 (6 bases). V was shortened by 5 bases and J by 0 bases, with 8 bases between the two germline ends. From germline, CDR1 is SGHVS and CDR2 FQNEAQ. The CDR3 loop spans 13 amino acids. CDR3 sequence: CASSPGLSYEQYV. The CDR3, as DNA: TGTGCCAGCAGCCCGGGACTCTCCTACGAGCAGTACGTC.

This clonotype was counted between two and nine times. This chain uses TRBV6-1 with TRBJ2-3; 11 bases are shared with TRBD2. This CDR3 region has 16 residues. CDR1 and CDR2 from the germline V gene are MNHNS and SASEGT. V dropped 6 bases and J dropped 5; count of bases not matched to a gene: 10. CDR3 in DNA: TGTGCCAGCAGAAAACTAGCGGGAGACCGTCGAGATACGCAGTATTTT. Protein: CASRKLAGDRRDTQYF.

The genes are TRBV20-1 and TRBJ2-5; TRBD1 might be the D (6 bases). V gave up 8 bases and J gave up 6 bases, with 13 bases separating them. This CDR3 comprises 11 residues. The germline V gene encodes CDR1 DFQATT and CDR2 SNEGSKA (reference sequence). CDR3 nucleotide sequence: TGCAGTAAAGACAGGTGGAAGACCCAGTACTTC. Protein product: CSKDRWKTQYF.

The chain recombines TRBV12-3 or TRBV12-4 with TRBJ2-1; TRBD2 matches 8 bases. V lost 6 bases, J lost 4 bases, and 11 bases stayed unmatched. The CDR3 is made up of 16 amino acids. CDR3: CASSPGTGGFYNEQFF. The CDR3 bases are TGTGCCAGCAGCCCGGGAACGGGAGGGTTTTACAATGAGCAGTTCTTC.

This clonotype has just a few counts. A much larger clone differs by one base, so this may be a read error. V gene TRBV3-1 combines with J gene TRBJ2-6; the match to TRBD2 covers 7 bases. Germline-derived CDR1 and CDR2 are LGHDT and YNNKEL (reference sequence). With V trimmed by 5 bases and J by 4 bases, 11 bases remained unmatched. The CDR3 is 17 amino acids. The CDR3 here is CASSNVGGPPGANVLTF. In DNA, the CDR3 is TGTGCCAGCAGCAACGTGGGAGGGCCACCGGGGGCCAACGTCCTGACTTTC.

This clonotype was observed at least ten times. The chain is built from TRBV14 and TRBJ1-1, with 8 bases aligning to TRBD1. Germline V CDR1 and CDR2: SGHDN, FVKESK. The CDR3 covers 16 residues. Losses at the gene ends were 4 bases for V and 0 bases for J; bases not matched to a gene: 7. CDR3 protein: CASSLTGGDMNTEAFF. The CDR3 DNA sequence: TGTGCCAGCAGCCTCACAGGGGGGGATATGAACACTGAAGCTTTCTTT.

This chain uses TRBV29-1 with TRBJ2-1; TRBD1 matches at 7 bases. Germline CDR1 and CDR2: SQVTM and ANQGSEA. The CDR3 contains 13 residues. J gave up 7 bases and V 4 bases, and 7 bases lay outside the gene matches. The CDR3 loop is CSVGRAGGNEQFF. The CDR3 bases are TGCAGCGTTGGGCGAGCAGGGGGAAATGAGCAGTTCTTC.

In its sample, this clonotype was seen a few times. This chain uses TRBV4-1 with TRBJ1-5; TRBD1 might be the D (5 bases). Trimming pared 2 bases from V and 8 bases from J, leaving 19 bases between. Germline lookup yields CDR1 MGHRA and CDR2 YSYEKL. The CDR3 runs to 16 residues. CDR3 sequence (DNA): TGCGCCAGCAGCCAAAGAGACCAGGGCCCCGAGGAGCCCCAGCATTTT. It translates to CASSQRDQGPEEPQHF.

This chain joins TRBV11-2 and TRBJ2-1; 8 nucleotides match TRBD2. The V gene end was trimmed by 0 bases and the J gene end by 3 bases; junction bases not matched to a gene: 7. Looked up from germline, CDR1 is SGHAT and CDR2 is FQNNGV. The CDR3 runs to 17 residues. CDR3: CASSLDLSGGFYNEQFF. CDR3 nucleotides: TGTGCCAGCAGCTTAGACTTAAGCGGGGGATTCTACAATGAGCAGTTCTTC.

This clonotype was counted a few times. This chain joins TRBV29-1 and TRBJ2-5; TRBD1 aligns across 7 bases. The V gene's germline CDR1 is SQVTM and CDR2 ANQGSEA. V trimming: 0 bases; J trimming: 2 bases; junction bases outside the gene matches: 6. The CDR3 runs 15 residues. CDR3 sequence: CSVEEGQTEQETQYF. CDR3 in DNA: TGCAGCGTTGAAGAGGGACAGACCGAACAAGAGACCCAGTACTTC.

The rearrangement links TRBV7-2 to TRBJ1-2; D gene unclear. CDR1 is SGHTA, CDR2 FQGNSA, per germline. V was shortened by 2 bases and J by 8 bases, with 6 bases between the two germline ends. CDR3 length equals 11 residues. The CDR3 nucleotides read TGTGCCAGCAGCTTAACAGCCGGCTACACCTTC. As protein: CASSLTAGYTF.

This clonotype was observed a few times. The chain carries TRBV12-3 or TRBV12-4 and TRBJ2-5, with 7 bases lining up with TRBD1. V shed 5 bases and J 3 bases; nucleotides not matched to a gene: 6. CDR3 length: 14 amino acids. CDR3 in DNA: TGTGCCAGCAGTCCACCCGGACAGGAAGAGACCCAGTACTTC. It translates to CASSPPGQEETQYF.